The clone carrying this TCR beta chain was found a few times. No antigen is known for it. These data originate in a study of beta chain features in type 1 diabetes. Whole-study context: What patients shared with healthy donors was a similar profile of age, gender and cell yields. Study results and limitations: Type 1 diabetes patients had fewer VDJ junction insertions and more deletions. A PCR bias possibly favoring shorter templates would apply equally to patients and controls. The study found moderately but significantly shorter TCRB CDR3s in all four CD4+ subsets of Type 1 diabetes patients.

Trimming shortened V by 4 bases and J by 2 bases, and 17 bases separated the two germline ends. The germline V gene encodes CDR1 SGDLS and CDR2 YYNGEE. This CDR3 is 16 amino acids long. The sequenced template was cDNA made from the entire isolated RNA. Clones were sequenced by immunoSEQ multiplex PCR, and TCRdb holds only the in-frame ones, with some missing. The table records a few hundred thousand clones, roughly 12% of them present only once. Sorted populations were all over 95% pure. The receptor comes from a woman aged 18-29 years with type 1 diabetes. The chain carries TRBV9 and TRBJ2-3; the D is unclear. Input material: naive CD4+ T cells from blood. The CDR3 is CASSPRLVMDTDTQYF. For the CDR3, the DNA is TGTGCCAGCAGCCCCAGACTGGTCATGGACACAGATACGCAGTATTTT.